These T cell receptor beta chains were read from a single sample in a study of Graves' ophthalmopathy and Graves' hyperthyroidism. TCRdb re-derived calls from the multiplex PCR reads in MiXCR, one entry per CDR3 protein. Altogether about 390,000 distinct CDR3 sequences are present, approximately 15% being singletons, with the ten largest covering 5.5% to 7%. Sequences were obtained from peripheral blood. The receptor set was obtained from a young woman with stable Graves' hyperthyroidism. CDR3s include the opening cysteine and the closing phenylalanine or tryptophan. The order of the fields is clone size, V gene, J gene, CDR3 length, D gene, CDR3 DNA, CDR3 protein. A D gene is named only where the DNA matches it firmly. Clone size is given for some rows only: seen once, a few or many times, or a class if the clone is expanded.

.	TRBV6-1	TRBJ2-5	14	TRBD2	TGTGCCAGCAGTGGGGGGGGAGGGCACGAGACCCAGTACTTC	CASSGGGGHETQYF
.	TRBV2	TRBJ1-2	14	.	TGTGCCAGCAGCCCCGAGGGGGGGCCCTCTGGCTACACCTTC	CASSPEGGPSGYTF
many	TRBV28	TRBJ2-7	11	.	TGTGCCAGCAGAGACGTCTACGAGCAGTACTTC	CASRDVYEQYF
many	TRBV7-6	TRBJ2-4	16	TRBD2	TGTGCCAGCAGCCCCGGGACTAGCGCGACCAAAAACATTCAGTACTTC	CASSPGTSATKNIQYF
many	TRBV12-3/TRBV12-4	TRBJ2-2	17	.	TGTGCCAGCAGTTTACGTATCAGGGAAGTAGGCACCGGGGAGCTGTTTTTT	CASSLRIREVGTGELFF
few	TRBV10-3	TRBJ1-5	13	.	TGTGCCATACAGGGATATAGCAATCAGCCCCAGCATTTT	CAIQGYSNQPQHF
.	TRBV27	TRBJ1-2	12	.	TGTGCCAGGGGGCCCGTGCGGCATGGCTACACCTTC	CARGPVRHGYTF
many	TRBV20-1	TRBJ2-5	15	TRBD2	TGCAGTGCTAGACGGGCGGGACTACTCCAAGAGACCCAGTACTTC	CSARRAGLLQETQYF
many	TRBV9	TRBJ2-7	14	TRBD1	TGTGCCAGCAGCGCAACGGACAGGGTCTACGAGCAGTACTTC	CASSATDRVYEQYF
many	TRBV20-1	TRBJ2-5	14	TRBD1	TGCAGTGCCCCCCGGGACAGATACCAAGAGACCCAGTACTTC	CSAPRDRYQETQYF
.	TRBV27	TRBJ1-1	15	.	TGTGCCAGCAGTTTATCGAAGGGGTGGATTACTGAAGCTTTCTTT	CASSLSKGWITEAFF
many	TRBV6-5	TRBJ1-2	14	.	TGTGCCAGCAGGTTATTGGTCGGGGGCAGCGGCTACACCTTC	CASRLLVGGSGYTF
many	TRBV2	TRBJ2-2	13	.	TGTGCCAGCTCCTTAAGACAGGACGGGGAGCTGTTTTTT	CASSLRQDGELFF
.	TRBV5-1	TRBJ1-1	15	.	TGCGCCAGCAGCTTGGGGACAGTCCGTGGCACTGAAGCTTTCTTT	CASSLGTVRGTEAFF
many	TRBV19	TRBJ1-5	15	.	TGTGCCAGTAGTTTGGTTGGGGCCAGCAATCAGCCCCAGCATTTT	CASSLVGASNQPQHF
many	TRBV27	TRBJ1-1	13	.	TGTGCCAGCAGTTCCAGAAAGAACACTGAAGCTTTCTTT	CASSSRKNTEAFF
many	TRBV10-3	TRBJ2-7	15	.	TGTGCCATCAGCGAGGGACTCAATCCCTCCTACGAGCAGTACTTC	CAISEGLNPSYEQYF
many	TRBV7-2	TRBJ2-7	14	.	TGTGCCAGCAGCTTAGTTGTCAGATCCTACGAGCAGTACTTC	CASSLVVRSYEQYF
many	TRBV9	TRBJ2-2	14	TRBD1	TGTGCCAGCAGCGACAGGGGAACGACCGGGGAGCTGTTTTTT	CASSDRGTTGELFF
.	TRBV18	TRBJ2-2	14	TRBD1	TGTGCCAGCTCACCAGGGACAGACACCGGGGAGCTGTTTTTT	CASSPGTDTGELFF
many	TRBV5-4	TRBJ2-7	17	.	TGTGCCAGCAGCTTGACCGTCGTGGCGTTGGCTTCCTACGAGCAGTACTTC	CASSLTVVALASYEQYF
.	TRBV4-2	TRBJ1-2	13	.	TGTGCCAGCAGCCAACGGCCTTATAATGGCTACACCTTC	CASSQRPYNGYTF
many	TRBV7-8	TRBJ2-7	14	.	TGTGCCAGCAGCCCCAGGGTCAGGGACCACGAGCAGTACTTC	CASSPRVRDHEQYF
many	TRBV5-5	TRBJ2-7	14	.	TGTGCCAGCATCCCGACGGGGAGCTCCTACGAGCAGTACTTC	CASIPTGSSYEQYF
many	TRBV3-1	TRBJ1-1	14	.	TGTGCCAGCAGCCAAAGGGGGATTAACACTGAAGCTTTCTTT	CASSQRGINTEAFF
many	TRBV12-3/TRBV12-4	TRBJ1-2	12	.	TGTGCCAGCAGTGATCAGGGATATGGCTACACCTTC	CASSDQGYGYTF
many	TRBV12-3/TRBV12-4	TRBJ1-2	14	TRBD1	TGTGCCAGCAGACAGACAGGGGGCAACTATGGCTACACCTTC	CASRQTGGNYGYTF
many	TRBV6-5	TRBJ1-2	15	.	TGTGCCAGCAGTTACTCTAGCTCAGGTGCGGCGGGCTACACCTTC	CASSYSSSGAAGYTF
many	TRBV20-1	TRBJ2-7	14	TRBD2	TGCAGTGCTAGAGGATCAAGCGGGGCCTACGAGCAGTACTTC	CSARGSSGAYEQYF
many	TRBV6-5	TRBJ1-2	14	.	TGTGCCAGCAGTTACGCCGCCCAGGGCGGGGGCTACACCTTC	CASSYAAQGGGYTF
many	TRBV10-1	TRBJ2-7	17	TRBD1	TGCGCCAGCAGTGAGTCTTCTGCGGGACAGGGATGGTACGAGCAGTACTTC	CASSESSAGQGWYEQYF
many	TRBV20-1	TRBJ2-7	12	.	TGCAGTGCTAGCGGTGGCCCCGGAGAGCAGTACTTC	CSASGGPGEQYF
many	TRBV19	TRBJ1-5	18	.	TGTGCCAGTAGTTCAGGGGAGTCCCCCCAGTATAGCAATCAGCCCCAGCATTTT	CASSSGESPQYSNQPQHF
many	TRBV20-1	TRBJ2-5	14	TRBD2	TGCAGTGCTAAAGCGGGGCTCCTCCAAGAGACCCAGTACTTC	CSAKAGLLQETQYF
many	TRBV19	TRBJ2-2	16	.	TGTGCCACCCAGGCGGGCGGCAGGGGTTCGGCCGGGGAGCTGTTTTTT	CATQAGGRGSAGELFF
many	TRBV14	TRBJ1-5	12	.	TGTGCCAGCAGCCCGTGGGGACAGCCCCAGCATTTT	CASSPWGQPQHF
few	TRBV4-1	TRBJ2-7	15	.	TGCGCCAGCAGCCCCACGTCCGGACAGCCCTACGAGCAGTACTTC	CASSPTSGQPYEQYF
many	TRBV6-2/TRBV6-3	TRBJ2-7	14	TRBD2	TGTGCCAGCAGTAGTCGGGGGGATTCCTACGAGCAGTACTTC	CASSSRGDSYEQYF
many	TRBV7-2	TRBJ2-1	15	.	TGTGCCAGCAGCTTAAGAGGGTCAGGCTACAATGAGCAGTTCTTC	CASSLRGSGYNEQFF
many	TRBV12-3/TRBV12-4	TRBJ2-7	13	.	TGTGCCAGCAGTTTTTCCGCCGTGGACGAGCAGTACTTC	CASSFSAVDEQYF
few	TRBV7-2	TRBJ1-2	12	.	TGTGCCAGCAGCTTGCAGATATACGGCTACACCTTC	CASSLQIYGYTF
many	TRBV12-3/TRBV12-4	TRBJ2-7	13	.	TGTGCCAGCAGTCTCGACAGTTCCGACGAGCAGTACTTC	CASSLDSSDEQYF
many	TRBV7-2	TRBJ2-7	13	.	TGTGCCAGCAGCGTGACCCGAACCTACGAGCAGTACTTC	CASSVTRTYEQYF
many	TRBV6-1	TRBJ1-1	13	.	TGTGCCAGCAGACCACAGGGATCCACTGAAGCTTTCTTT	CASRPQGSTEAFF
few	TRBV19	TRBJ1-2	9	.	TGTGCCACGGGGACCACCGGGACCTTC	CATGTTGTF
few	TRBV2	TRBJ2-5	15	TRBD1	TGTGCCAGCAGTGACGGGGGACAGGGCAAAGAGACCCAGTACTTC	CASSDGGQGKETQYF
.	TRBV6-5	TRBJ1-3	15	.	TGTGCCGGCAGTTACTCGAGGGAGTCTGGAAACACCATATATTTT	CAGSYSRESGNTIYF
many	TRBV20-1	TRBJ2-6	15	.	TGCAGTGCTAGAGAAGGGGGCTCTGGGGCCAACGTCCTGACTTTC	CSAREGGSGANVLTF
.	TRBV5-6	TRBJ2-7	12	TRBD2	TGTGCCAGCAGCTTGAAACTAGCGGGGCAGTACTTC	CASSLKLAGQYF
many	TRBV6-5	TRBJ2-7	13	.	TGTGCCACCAGGGGGGGGGGAGCTTACGAGCAGTACTTC	CATRGGGAYEQYF
many	TRBV2	TRBJ1-2	12	.	TGTGCCAGCACTCGAACACCCTATGGCTACACCTTC	CASTRTPYGYTF
many	TRBV12-3/TRBV12-4	TRBJ1-2	13	TRBD1	TGTGCCAGCAGCTCCGGGACAGGGACGGGCTACACCTTC	CASSSGTGTGYTF